Following are 20 T cell receptor beta chains from one sample sequenced in a study of T cell changes during pregnancy in multiple sclerosis. Measured with immunoSEQ multiplex PCR; TCRdb has only the in-frame clones, and not every one. The sample carries over 30,000 clones, around 90% recorded once. Material: CD8+ T cells from peripheral blood mononuclear cells, obtained in the third trimester of pregnancy. These receptors were obtained from a female donor with multiple sclerosis, enrolled in a pregnancy study.

The chain employs TRBV4-3 and TRBJ1-1; no clear D. V was cut by 1 base and J by 1 base, with 10 bases left in between. The germline CDR1 and CDR2 sequences are LGHNA and YSLEER. The CDR3 runs to 15 residues. The CDR3 DNA reads TGCGCCAGCAGCCAAGGTCCGGGGTGGAACACTGAAGCTTTCTTT. This gives the protein CASSQGPGWNTEAFF.

The rearrangement links TRBV6-4 to TRBJ2-6; D is possibly TRBD1 (6 bases). The CDR3 extends over 16 amino acids. The germline V gene encodes CDR1 MRHNA and CDR2 SNTAGT. Between the trimmed V and J ends, which lost 2 bases and 4 bases, there was a span of 12 bases. This CDR3 reads CASSDTRTDGANVLTF. CDR3 bases: TGTGCCAGCAGTGACACCCGGACAGACGGGGCCAACGTCCTGACTTTC.

The chain carries TRBV30 and TRBJ2-3; a weak D match, TRBD1 (6 bases). Per germline, CDR1 GTSNPN and CDR2 SVGIG (reference sequence). This CDR3 is built from 15 residues. Trimming took 4 bases from V and 2 from J, leaving 16 bases between them. CDR3 bases: TGTGCCTGGAACCCCTCGGGACACCTCACAGATACGCAGTATTTT. Encoded protein: CAWNPSGHLTDTQYF.

This chain connects TRBV7-3 to TRBJ2-3; 8 bases map to TRBD2. The V gene's germline CDR1 is SGHTA and CDR2 FQGTGA. With 4 bases clipped from V and 3 bases from J, the junction kept 0 bases outside the gene matches. This CDR3 comprises 13 residues. The CDR3 bases are TGTGCCAGCAGCTCGGGGGGGACAGATACGCAGTATTTT. This encodes CASSSGGTDTQYF. The full variable domain, its missing parts supplied by reference TRBV7-3 and TRBJ2-3, is GAGVSQTPSNKVTEKGKYVELRCDPISGHTALYWYRQSLGQGPEFLIYFQGTGAADDSGLPNDRFFAVRPEGSVSTLKIQRTERGDSAVYLCASSSGGTDTQYFGPGTRLTVL.

V is TRBV7-9 and J is TRBJ2-2; D is perhaps TRBD1 (5 bases). V lost 2 bases, J lost 4 bases, and 8 bases lay in between. The length of the CDR3 is 14 residues. Germline CDR1 reads SEHNR; CDR2 reads FQNEAQ (reference sequence). CDR3 nucleotide sequence: TGTGCCAGCAGCTTAACAGGATCCACCGGGGAGCTGTTTTTT. It codes for CASSLTGSTGELFF.

This chain links TRBV9 with TRBJ2-5; weak D call: TRBD1 (6 bases). CDR3 size: 16 residues. Germline CDR1 and CDR2: SGDLS and YYNGEE. Trimming took off 3 bases at V and 6 bases at J, with 21 bases between the two ends. The DNA for the CDR3 is TGTGCCAGCAGCGCTCCGCCGACAGGAAGTGATCAGACCCAGTACTTC. Encoded protein: CASSAPPTGSDQTQYF.

This chain joins TRBV12-5 and TRBJ1-1; 9 positions agree with TRBD1. Looked up from germline, CDR1 is LGHNT and CDR2 is FRNRAP. Trimming cost V 3 bases and J 3 bases; bases outside gene matches: 8. This CDR3 spans 16 amino acids. The CDR3 here is CASGLSTGGEDTEAFF. The DNA for the CDR3 is TGTGCTAGTGGTTTATCCACAGGGGGCGAGGACACTGAAGCTTTCTTT.

V and J are TRBV29-1 and TRBJ2-7, with 7 nucleotides matching TRBD1. The length of the CDR3 is 12 residues. Germline V gene data show CDR1 as SQVTM and CDR2 as ANQGSEA. V lost 6 bases to trimming and J lost 3 bases; unmatched junction nucleotides: 5. The CDR3, as DNA: TGCAGCGTGGTTCGGACAGGCTACGAGCAGTACTTC. It specifies CSVVRTGYEQYF.

This chain connects TRBV6-4 to TRBJ2-1; 10 bases agree with TRBD1. CDR1 and CDR2 from the germline V gene are MRHNA and SNTAGT. This CDR3 is built from 16 residues. With V trimmed by 6 bases and J by 7 bases, 12 bases remained unmatched. CDR3 nucleotides: TGTGCCAGCAGCGCCTCTCCGGGACAGGGGAGGAATGAGCAGTTCTTC. Translating it yields CASSASPGQGRNEQFF.

V and J are TRBV19 and TRBJ1-1; tentatively, D is TRBD1 (5 bases). The germline V gene encodes CDR1 LNHDA and CDR2 SQIVND (reference sequence). V was pared by 6 bases and J by 4 bases, with 15 bases between. CDR3 length: 14 residues. CDR3 loop: CASSTDGGITEAFF. The CDR3, as DNA: TGTGCCAGTAGCACCGACGGGGGGATCACTGAAGCTTTCTTT.

The chain links TRBV19 to TRBJ1-2; no definite D call. This CDR3 comprises 13 residues. V was trimmed by 1 base and J by 3 bases, leaving 6 bases between them. CDR1 LNHDA and CDR2 SQIVND come from the germline V gene (reference sequence). This chain's CDR3 is CASSIVRDYGYTF. The CDR3 DNA sequence: TGTGCCAGTAGTATAGTCCGGGACTATGGCTACACCTTC.

V is TRBV6-5 and J is TRBJ2-1; possibly TRBD2 for D (6 bases). V was clipped by 2 bases and J by 4 bases, with 12 bases between them. The CDR3 covers 15 residues. CDR1 and CDR2 (germline): MNHEY, SVGAGI. The CDR3 region is CASSYLERAYNEQFF. DNA of the CDR3: TGTGCCAGCAGTTACCTTGAGCGGGCGTACAATGAGCAGTTCTTC.

The CDR3 nucleotides are TGTGCCAGCTCCCTAGAGGGTCCGTACGAAAAACTGTTTTTT. Amino acid sequence: CASSLEGPYEKLFF. The rearrangement links TRBV18 to TRBJ1-4; D not resolved. Germline V gene sequence: CDR1 KGHSH, CDR2 LQKENI. Trimming stripped 6 bases from V and 8 bases from J, with 16 bases between. The CDR3 has 14 amino acids. Full variable domain (missing parts from reference TRBV18 and TRBJ1-4): NAGVMQNPRHLVRRRGQEARLRCSPMKGHSHVYWYRQLPEEGLKFMVYLQKENIIDESGMPKERFSAEFPKEGPSILRIQQVVRGDSAAYFCASSLEGPYEKLFFGSGTQLSVL.

The chain has TRBV9 and TRBJ2-7, with 12 bases aligning to TRBD2. There are 14 residues in the CDR3. The germline CDR1 and CDR2 sequences are SGDLS and YYNGEE. V gave up 5 bases and J gave up 4 bases; unmatched junction bases: 4. The CDR3 here is CASSASGGAYEQYF. The CDR3 nucleotides read TGTGCCAGCAGTGCTAGCGGGGGGGCGTACGAGCAGTACTTC.

This clone was observed a handful of times. The J gene is TRBJ1-5, the V gene TRBV18, with D unresolved. With 0 bases removed from V and 0 bases from J, the gap between germline ends came to 9 bases. The CDR3 contains 16 residues. Per the germline V gene, CDR1 is KGHSH and CDR2 is LQKENI. CDR3 sequence reads: CASSPPSGSSNQPQHF. CDR3 bases: TGTGCCAGCTCACCACCATCCGGTAGTAGCAATCAGCCCCAGCATTTT.

The table lists this clone with a count of one. The chain joins TRBV5-6 to TRBJ2-6; D not certain. V was cut by 3 bases and J by 0 bases, with 10 bases left in between. The CDR3 has 16 residues. Germline V gives CDR1 SGHDT, CDR2 YYEEEE. The CDR3 DNA is TGTGCCAGCAGCTCCCTACGGAGCTCTGGGGCCAACGTCCTGACTTTC. As protein: CASSSLRSSGANVLTF. Combining the CDR3 with reference TRBV5-6 and TRBJ2-6 gives the whole variable domain DAGVTQSPTHLIKTRGQQVTLRCSPKSGHDTVSWYQQALGQGPQFIFQYYEEEERQRGNFPDRFSGHQFPNYSSELNVNALLLGDSALYLCASSSLRSSGANVLTFGAGSRLTVL.

V gene TRBV29-1 combines with J gene TRBJ2-2; 7 nucleotides align to TRBD1. The CDR3 loop spans 14 amino acids. Germline-derived CDR1 and CDR2 are SQVTM and ANQGSEA. V trimming: 7 bases; J trimming: 4 bases; junction bases outside the gene matches: 9. The CDR3: CSARQGSGTGELFF. The CDR3 nucleotides are TGCAGCGCCAGACAGGGAAGTGGCACCGGGGAGCTGTTTTTT.

The chain recombines TRBV7-2 with TRBJ1-1, with 10 bases lining up with TRBD1. The length of the CDR3 is 15 residues. J was trimmed by 6 bases and V by 5 bases; bases with no gene match: 9. Germline-derived CDR1 and CDR2 are SGHTA and FQGNSA. The CDR3 DNA is TGTGCCAGCAGCCCATCGACAGGGGGCTTCTCTGAAGCTTTCTTT. Amino acids: CASSPSTGGFSEAFF.

This chain connects TRBV14 to TRBJ2-1; the D is unclear. Germline V gives CDR1 SGHDN, CDR2 FVKESK. Trimming shortened V by 3 bases and J by 8 bases, and 17 bases separated the two germline ends. CDR3 size: 15 residues. The CDR3 spells CASSHFRLGLDEQFF. CDR3 DNA sequence: TGTGCCAGCAGCCATTTTCGTCTCGGTTTGGATGAGCAGTTCTTC. Supplemented by reference TRBV14 and TRBJ2-1, the full variable domain reads EAGVTQFPSHSVIEKGQTVTLRCDPISGHDNLYWYRRVMGKEIKFLLHFVKESKQDESGMPNNRFLAERTGGTYSTLKVQPAELEDSGVYFCASSHFRLGLDEQFFGPGTRLTVL.

The chain recombines TRBV6-5 with TRBJ2-5, with D perhaps TRBD1 (5 bases). This CDR3 is built from 13 residues. The germline V and J ends were trimmed by 2 bases and 5 bases, with 9 bases remaining between them. Germline V gene lookup returns CDR1 MNHEY and CDR2 SVGAGI. The CDR3 is CASSYAGWETQYF. The DNA of the CDR3 is TGTGCCAGCAGTTACGCAGGGTGGGAGACCCAGTACTTC.